The 17 T cell receptor beta chains below all came from one sample that was sequenced in a study of prognosis after radiotherapy for stage I lung cancer. Genomic DNA was the source, and TCR beta CDR3 was amplified from it by two-round multiplex PCR. Primers specific to each TRBV and TRBJ gene were used in first-round PCR. A single record per CDR3 protein comes from TCRdb applying MiXCR to the multiplex PCR reads. In the table there are approximately 23,000 distinct CDR3 sequences, approximately 39% of which are singletons. Sequenced here: PBMCs, sampled before or after stereotactic body radiation therapy (not recorded which). The origin of the receptors is a donor aged 50 or older with non-small cell lung cancer.

This chain uses TRBV30 with TRBJ2-7, with 8 positions matching TRBD1. From germline, CDR1 is GTSNPN and CDR2 SVGIG (reference sequence). V was pared by 1 base and J by 4 bases, with 3 bases of the junction left unmatched. The CDR3 totals 13 residues. In DNA form, the CDR3 reads TGTGCCTGGAGTGGGGGACAGGCTTACGAGCAGTACTTC. This gives the protein CAWSGGQAYEQYF.

This clonotype has ten or more counts. The rearrangement uses TRBV7-9 and TRBJ2-7; D is unclear. The CDR3 covers 12 residues. CDR1 and CDR2 from the germline V gene are SEHNR and FQNEAQ (reference sequence). Trimming removed 3 bases from V and 4 bases from J, with 7 bases in between. CDR3 region: CASSFYKYEQYF. In DNA form, the CDR3 reads TGTGCCAGCAGCTTTTACAAATACGAGCAGTACTTC.

In its sample, this clonotype was seen many times. The V gene is TRBV12-5, the J gene TRBJ2-3; D is possibly TRBD1 or TRBD2 (5 bases each). Germline lookup yields CDR1 LGHNT and CDR2 FRNRAP. The CDR3 runs 13 residues. The V gene lost 3 bases and the J gene lost 4 bases, with 8 bases spanning the gap. The CDR3 DNA follows: TGTGCTAGTGGTTTTGGGGGAGCAGATACGCAGTATTTT. Translated, it gives CASGFGGADTQYF.

This clonotype was counted at least ten times. The gene calls are TRBV24-1 and TRBJ2-2; 10 positions agree with TRBD1. Trimming cost V 0 bases and J 4 bases; bases outside gene matches: 7. CDR1 and CDR2 from the germline V gene are KGHDR and SFDVKD. This CDR3 contains 18 residues. The CDR3 DNA reads TGTGCCACCAGTGATTTGATTCCGGGACAGGGGTCCACCGGGGAGCTGTTTTTT. Its translation: CATSDLIPGQGSTGELFF.

This clonotype was picked up many times. V usage is TRBV5-1 and J usage is TRBJ2-3; D may be TRBD1 (5 bases). Germline V gene data show CDR1 as SGHRS and CDR2 as YFSETQ. The CDR3 length is 14 residues. The V and J ends lost 0 bases and 3 bases respectively, with 8 bases between them. The CDR3 DNA reads as TGCGCCAGCAGCTTGGAGGGGTGGACAGATACGCAGTATTTT. Translated: CASSLEGWTDTQYF.

Concerning this clonotype: Since a much larger clone is just one base distant, this may be a read error. This chain connects TRBV5-6 to TRBJ2-7, with 11 bases lining up with TRBD2. Trimming at V came to 6 bases and at J to 4 bases, leaving 6 bases not matched to a gene. CDR3 length: 14 residues. Germline CDR1 SGHDT, CDR2 YYEEEE. The CDR3, as DNA: TGTGCCAGCATCTCACTAGCGGGAGCTTACGAGCAGTACTTC. Translated, it gives CASISLAGAYEQYF.

Remarks on this clonotype: This sequence is one base from a far larger clone and is likely a read error. The chain employs TRBV6-1 and TRBJ2-3, with a weak D call TRBD1 (7 bases). The germline V gene encodes CDR1 MNHNS and CDR2 SASEGT. The CDR3 covers 14 residues. CDR3 DNA sequence: TGTGGCAGCAGTTACGCAGGGGGGACAGATACGCAGTATTTT. This codes for CGSSYAGGTDTQYF.

Of note for this clonotype: One end of the junction varies from germline; a read error may be responsible. The rearrangement uses TRBV7-2 and TRBJ2-7; no firm D call. Germline values: CDR1 SGHTA, CDR2 FQGNSA. The CDR3 totals 15 residues. The CDR3 region is CASSLGSCLIYDQYF. The CDR3 nucleotides read TGTGCCAGCAGCTTAGGTTCGTGTCTTATCTACGATCAGTACTTC.

The chain uses TRBV12-3 or TRBV12-4 and TRBJ1-1; 12 bases agree with TRBD1. J was trimmed by 4 bases and V by 11 bases; bases with no gene match: 5. The CDR3 has 13 residues. For the CDR3, the DNA is TGTGCCGGCGGGGACAGGGGGCGCACTGAAGCTTTCTTT. Amino acids: CAGGDRGRTEAFF.

This clonotype was counted once. The V call is TRBV20-1, the J call TRBJ2-1; possibly TRBD2 for D (5 bases). The CDR3 spans 15 residues. In germline, CDR1 is DFQATT, CDR2 SNEGSKA (reference sequence). The germline V and J ends were trimmed by 6 bases and 2 bases, with 17 bases remaining between them. The CDR3, as DNA: TGCAGTGCCCTGCGCCCTAGCACCACCTACAATGAGCAGTTCTTC. Residues: CSALRPSTTYNEQFF.

The CDR3 sequence: CASNLRTSGSYEQYF. CDR3 bases: TGTGCCAGCAACCTCAGGACTAGCGGGTCCTACGAGCAGTACTTC. The chain uses TRBV13 and TRBJ2-7; 11 bases agree with TRBD2. V lost 7 bases and J lost 1; bases outside the gene matches: 6. The length of the CDR3 is 15 residues. Germline V CDR1 and CDR2: PRHDT, FYEKMQ (reference sequence).

The V and J genes are TRBV7-8 and TRBJ1-1; D gene uncertain. The CDR3 has 14 amino acids. V lost 2 bases and J 3 bases, leaving 10 bases between the germline ends. CDR1 and CDR2 (germline): SGHVS, FQNEAQ. The DNA of the CDR3 is TGTGCCAGCAGCTTACGGGTTCGGGACACTGAAGCTTTCTTT. Its translation: CASSLRVRDTEAFF.

Ten or more counts support this clonotype. The J gene is TRBJ1-1, the V gene TRBV7-2; TRBD1 might be the D (6 bases). CDR1 and CDR2 from the germline V gene are SGHTA and FQGNSA. Deletions cut 4 bases from V and 4 bases from J, with 13 bases between. CDR3 size: 14 residues. The CDR3 region has the DNA TGTGCCAGCAGCTCCCCAGGGGATTTCACTGAAGCTTTCTTT. This codes for CASSSPGDFTEAFF.

This clonotype was recorded at least ten times. This chain joins TRBV15 and TRBJ2-5, with D maybe TRBD1 (5 bases). Deletions cut 6 bases from V and 0 bases from J, with 11 bases between. The germline gives CDR1 LNHNV, CDR2 YYDKDF (reference sequence). The CDR3 runs 14 residues. CDR3 amino acids: CATRPGLYQETQYF. Here the CDR3 DNA reads TGTGCCACCAGGCCAGGGCTGTACCAAGAGACCCAGTACTTC.

The genes are TRBV6-9 and TRBJ2-7; D possibly corresponds to TRBD1 (6 bases). The V and J ends lost 3 bases and 3 bases respectively, with 18 bases between them. This CDR3 has 16 residues. CDR1 is MNHGY, CDR2 SVAAGI, per germline. CDR3 in DNA: TGTGCCAGCAGTTACTCCCCGGTACAGGGTGTCTACGAGCAGTACTTC. It is translated as CASSYSPVQGVYEQYF.

Relative to its sample, this clonotype is medium-sized. The J gene is TRBJ1-6, the V gene TRBV6-2 or TRBV6-3; TRBD1 might be the D (6 bases). The CDR3 is made up of 13 amino acids. CDR1 is MNHEY and CDR2 is SVGEGT in the germline V gene. Trimming left V 4 bases short and J 15 bases short, with 16 bases between. CDR3 loop: CASSSLQGGHLHF. CDR3 in DNA: TGTGCCAGCAGTTCCTTACAGGGCGGCCACCTCCACTTT.

This clonotype was detected ten times or more. The rearrangement uses TRBV28 and TRBJ2-2, with 9 bases lining up with TRBD1. The CDR3 sequence is 14 residues long. Germline V gives CDR1 MDHEN, CDR2 SYDVKM. With V trimmed by 5 bases and J by 5 bases, 3 bases remained unmatched. The CDR3 reads CASSGTGMTGELFF. The DNA for the CDR3 is TGTGCCAGCAGTGGGACAGGGATGACCGGGGAGCTGTTTTTT.